This T cell receptor beta chain is drawn from a study of shared T cell receptors in the human thymus. TCRdb's copy holds only in-frame clones and misses some; the assay was immunoSEQ multiplex PCR. The data show 600,000 to 900,000 clones, approximately 85% seen once. The CDR3 sequence is 16 residues long. Germline V gene lookup returns CDR1 MNHEY and CDR2 SVGAGI. The V gene lost 3 bases and the J gene lost 6 bases, with 20 bases spanning the gap. In this sample, this clone turned up a few times. The same sample was also used in a study of human thymus T cells. That paper states: Surgeons resected thymus tissue during corrective heart surgery. The authors found apparently biased V and J gene usage in thymic and blood repertoires. In unrelated individuals, thymic repertoires overlapped highly, according to related research.

This TCR was sampled from a girl less than two years old with a congenital heart defect. J is TRBJ1-1 and V is TRBV6-5; D may be TRBD1 (6 bases). The sample was thymocytes. CDR3 nucleotides: TGTGCCAGCAGTTATTGGGGGGGCAGGGAGGGTTCTGAAGCTTTCTTT. Its translation is CASSYWGGREGSEAFF.